This record covers a single T cell receptor beta chain. The data derive from a study of cytomegalovirus exposure and HLA in healthy donors. In the study overall: The early release's HLA-typed donors yielded some 85 million unique TCRs.

The PCR used 60 Vbeta and 13 Jbeta primers. Original analysis: In a later analysis, of 70 million to 85 million unique beta chains, roughly 11 million appeared in at least two donors. Here immunoSEQ multiplex PCR was the method, and the copy in TCRdb shows in-frame clones only, minus some. V, J and clone size were drawn from that table, and D and trimming were deduced from the DNA. The table includes about 93,000 clones, roughly 79% detected once. The germline gives CDR1 LNHNV, CDR2 YYDKDF (reference sequence). With 4 bases removed from V and 13 bases from J, the gap between germline ends came to 11 bases. The CDR3 runs to 12 residues.

Material: PBMCs. The sequence came from a man aged 25 to 40 in good health and CMV-seronegative. The V and J genes are TRBV15 and TRBJ1-6; D is perhaps TRBD1 (6 bases). CDR3 DNA sequence: TGTGCCACCAGCACAACAGGGACGCCCCTCCACTTT. It translates to CATSTTGTPLHF.